This T cell receptor (beta chain) was retrieved from a study of T cells in Graves' hyperthyroidism and ophthalmopathy (dated by TCRdb to between 2018 and 2021). Describing the broader study: Peripheral blood samples were taken at initial diagnosis, before any treatment was given. A discovery cohort of roughly 96 patients, roughly 43 with Graves' ophthalmopathy and approximately 55 with stable Graves' hyperthyroidism, was used to find distinguishing TCR V-J signatures. Prospective prediction of ophthalmopathy was tested in an independent validation cohort consisting of some 19 hyperthyroidism patients and around 17 patients who later progressed to ophthalmopathy. The approximately 90 discovery patients were divided at random into training and test sets in a 7:3 ratio. In more than 5 Graves' hyperthyroidism patients, the study also compared T-cell repertoires from thyroid tissue with T-cell repertoires from blood. After sampling, hyperthyroidism patients received methimazole starting at 30 mg daily, and ophthalmopathy patients received high-dose intravenous methylprednisolone. TCR Vbeta CDR3 sequencing of some 140 peripheral blood samples (around 45 ophthalmopathy, roughly 72 hyperthyroidism and roughly 17 progressor patients) is reported in the paper.

The TCR beta CDR3 regions were amplified from RNA transcripts. For the first round of RT-PCR on the TCR CDR3, the HTBI primer set was used together with the Qiagen OneStep RT-PCR kit. Libraries were constructed in a second round of multiplex PCR, after which size selection and purification were performed. The libraries were sequenced on an Illumina HiSeq2000 using paired-end 100 bp reads. From the authors' description of their analysis: Raw data were processed with SOAPnuke, discarding reads with adapters, uncalled bases, mean Phred below 15, or no exact constant-primer or identifier match. COPE v1.2.5 was used to merge high-quality paired reads, and clonotypes were defined as unique nucleotide sequences. MiTCR v1.1 was used to align the clonotypes against IMGT TRBV, TRBD and TRBJ reference segments. Analysis was restricted to V-J combinations with a frequency above 0.0001, which covered roughly 99% of repertoires. A TCS score was defined as the ratio of F50 (clonal expansion) to E x V (chaos), with BLOSUM62-based TCRdist applied between CDR3 peptides within each V-J. Welch's t-statistics and random forest reduced fewer than 600 V-J features to 13, which were used in a naive Bayes classifier (R e1071). TCRdb reanalyzed the raw reads on its own, using fastp at Q25 for trimming and MiXCR for clone calling, and kept in-frame beta chains. Rows matching on CDR3 protein sequence are summarized as one entry with the most common DNA and genes. In this record, the V and J calls reflect TCRdb's handling and not the investigators' own analysis. The sample contains about 300,000 distinct CDR3 sequences, around 25% of them found a single time. The top ten hold about a quarter of the sample.

This clonotype was seen repeatedly, ten times or more. Its target antigen remains unknown. No qualities accompany the bases; no much larger clone lies one base away. The hyperthyroidism patients were between 18 and 65 years old and newly diagnosed, with a disease duration of less than 2 months. The study excluded patients with uncontrolled infections, other autoimmune diseases, pregnancy or lactation. Diagnoses were based on clinical symptoms, serum thyroxine and TRAb, thyroid ultrasound and orbital computed tomography. Blood from progressor patients was collected at the time of first diagnosis with hyperthyroidism, before any ophthalmopathy symptoms had appeared. PBMCs were separated from 10 ml of fresh peripheral blood using Ficoll-Paque density gradient centrifugation. Progressor patients were defined as those initially diagnosed with Graves' hyperthyroidism in whom ophthalmopathy developed during follow-up. Total RNA was extracted with Trizol reagent, and quality was checked on an Agilent 2100 Bioanalyzer.

What the work shows at the level of the full study, not this receptor alone: Sample size was not statistically predetermined, and investigators were not blinded to group allocation. A 13 V-J signature model separated ophthalmopathy from stable hyperthyroidism, with around 90% sensitivity and 81% to 82% specificity in cross-validation and 80%/75% in testing. In validation, the model predicted progression to ophthalmopathy with around 71% sensitivity and roughly 72% specificity, a median of approximately 6.7 months before onset. Most expanded thyroid clonotypes (frequency above 0.001) were also detected in blood, a finding suggesting that blood repertoires may reflect thyroid immune responses.

According to the germline V gene (reference sequence), CDR1 reads DFQATT and CDR2 reads SNEGSKA. The CDR3 runs 13 residues from the cysteine to the phenylalanine. Only CDR3 DNA remains: 39 bases, in frame from the first base. V and J are truncated by 7 bases and 4 bases respectively, leaving an intervening sequence of 14 bases. Recombination linked TRBV20-1 to TRBJ1-3; a confident D gene designation cannot be given. This sequence was found in a man aged 40-50 years with Graves' hyperthyroidism that later progressed to Graves' ophthalmopathy. Source material: blood. The sequenced DNA: TGCAGTGGTACTGAGGATGCGGGAAACACCATATATTTT. Translated, it gives CSGTEDAGNTIYF.